This T cell receptor beta chain comes out of a study of CD8 T cells in ankylosing spondylitis. This clonotype was counted at least ten times. TCRdb processed the 5' RACE reads anew with MiXCR; each CDR3 protein has one entry. This sample yields 85,000 to 100,000 distinct CDR3 sequences, of which around 10% are seen a single time; 4.5% to 5.5% belongs to the top ten. V lost 0 bases to trimming and J lost 4 bases, with 21 bases between them. CDR1 SGHRS and CDR2 YFSETQ come from the germline V gene. The CDR3 is made up of 18 amino acids. The V and J genes are TRBV5-1 and TRBJ2-3; D gene unclear. Sequenced material: blood, either unsorted or a sorted T cell fraction (not recorded which). This TCR was recovered from a male donor with ankylosing spondylitis or in good health (not recorded which). CDR3 sequence reads: CASSLAMMGRGHSDTQYF. In DNA form, the CDR3 reads TGCGCCAGCAGCTTGGCCATGATGGGCAGAGGTCATTCAGATACGCAGTATTTT.